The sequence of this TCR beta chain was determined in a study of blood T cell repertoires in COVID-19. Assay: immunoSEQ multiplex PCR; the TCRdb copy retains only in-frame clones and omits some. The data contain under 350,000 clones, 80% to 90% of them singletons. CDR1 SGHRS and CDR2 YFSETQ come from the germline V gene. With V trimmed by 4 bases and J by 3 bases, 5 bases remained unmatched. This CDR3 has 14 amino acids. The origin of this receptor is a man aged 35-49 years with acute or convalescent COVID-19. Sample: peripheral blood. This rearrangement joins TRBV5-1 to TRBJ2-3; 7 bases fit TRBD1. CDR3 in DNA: TGCGCCAGCAGCCAAGGACAGGATACAGATACGCAGTATTTT. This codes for CASSQGQDTDTQYF.